Presented here are 12 T cell receptor beta chains from one specimen sequenced in a study of T-cell memory formation after mild COVID-19. TCRdb used MiXCR to reprocess the 5' RACE reads, holding one entry per CDR3 protein. The sample lists 250,000 to 400,000 distinct CDR3 sequences; approximately 15% were seen once. Sequences were obtained from PBMCs or a T cell subset sorted from them (not recorded which). All receptors come from a man aged 18 to 29 who had mild COVID-19 (a few samples of this study predate the infection). Cell type and time point are not known.

Ten or more counts support this clonotype. CDR3 nucleotides: TGTGCCAGCAGCTTAGAACTAGCGGGGGGTCTCACCCACTACGAGCAGTACTTC. Translated: CASSLELAGGLTHYEQYF. The J gene is TRBJ2-7, the V gene TRBV11-2, with 12 bases lining up with TRBD2. This CDR3 region has 18 residues. The junction had 9 bases not matched to a gene; V was cut back by 0 bases and J by 3 bases. Germline V CDR1 and CDR2: SGHAT, FQNNGV.

This clonotype was observed at least ten times. The gene calls are TRBV20-1 and TRBJ2-3; D may be TRBD2 (6 bases). This CDR3 has 17 residues. The germline CDR1 and CDR2 sequences are DFQATT and SNEGSKA (reference sequence). Trimming pared 4 bases from V and 1 base from J, leaving 21 bases between. The CDR3 DNA is TGCAGTGCTAAGCCCCGTGGGGGGACGTCTGGCACAGATACGCAGTATTTT. Translation: CSAKPRGGTSGTDTQYF.

This clonotype was seen repeatedly, ten times or more. The rearrangement links TRBV20-1 to TRBJ2-4; 8 bases map to TRBD1. V shed 6 bases, J shed 15 bases, and the junction held 10 bases outside the gene matches. The germline gives CDR1 DFQATT, CDR2 SNEGSKA (reference sequence). This CDR3 is 11 amino acids long. CDR3 nucleotide sequence: TGCAGTGCGAATATACAGGGGGTTAGGTACTTC. Translating it yields CSANIQGVRYF.

V and J are TRBV2 and TRBJ1-2; no definite D call. V lost 7 bases to trimming and J lost 8 bases, with 11 bases between them. CDR1 is SNHLY, CDR2 FYNNEI, per germline. This CDR3 spans 11 amino acids. The CDR3 DNA sequence: TGTGCCAGCAAACTCATACGGGGCTACACCTTC. Residues: CASKLIRGYTF.

This clonotype was counted a few times. V usage is TRBV13 and J usage is TRBJ2-3; 7 nucleotides align to TRBD2. CDR1 is PRHDT and CDR2 is FYEKMQ in the germline V gene (reference sequence). V shed 5 bases, J shed 2 bases, and the junction held 7 bases outside the gene matches. The CDR3 runs to 15 residues. The CDR3: CASSRGAGNTDTQYF. CDR3 coding DNA: TGTGCCAGCAGCCGCGGAGCGGGGAACACAGATACGCAGTATTTT.

The rearrangement uses TRBV4-3 and TRBJ1-5; TRBD1 might be the D (5 bases). The CDR3 loop spans 15 amino acids. V was trimmed by 1 base and J by 5 bases, leaving 12 bases between them. Germline loops: CDR1 LGHNA, CDR2 YSLEER. CDR3: CASSQGLAGDQPQHF. As DNA, the CDR3 is TGCGCCAGCAGCCAAGGGCTGGCGGGGGATCAGCCCCAGCATTTT.

This clonotype was observed a handful of times. The rearrangement links TRBV7-2 to TRBJ2-4, with no clear D. The CDR3 covers 16 residues. Trimming took off 5 bases at V and 0 bases at J, with 14 bases between the two ends. From germline, CDR1 is SGHTA and CDR2 FQGNSA. The CDR3 DNA is TGTGCCAGCAGCCCTCGGGCCCTCGGAGCCAAAAACATTCAGTACTTC. Translating gives CASSPRALGAKNIQYF.

The chain has TRBV5-1 and TRBJ2-1, with 8 bases aligning to TRBD2. The junction had 11 bases not matched to a gene; V was cut back by 0 bases and J by 9 bases. This CDR3 spans 16 amino acids. The germline gives CDR1 SGHRS, CDR2 YFSETQ. This CDR3 reads CASSLGDGTRGGEQFF. The CDR3 nucleotides are TGCGCCAGCAGCTTGGGGGATGGGACTAGAGGCGGTGAGCAGTTCTTC.

This clonotype has only a few counts. The genes are TRBV6-5 and TRBJ1-5, with a weak D call TRBD1 (5 bases). This CDR3 comprises 15 residues. Per the germline V gene, CDR1 is MNHEY and CDR2 is SVGAGI. The ends were cut back, 4 bases at V and 4 bases at J, with 14 bases in the middle. In nucleotides, the CDR3 is TGTGCCAGCAGTTCGTCGGGGGTGTGGAATCAGCCCCAGCATTTT. Residues: CASSSSGVWNQPQHF.

This chain uses TRBV6-2 or TRBV6-3 with TRBJ2-4; TRBD1 aligns across 7 bases. Trimming at V came to 4 bases and at J to 12 bases, leaving 18 bases not matched to a gene. This CDR3 region has 16 residues. Germline V CDR1 and CDR2: MNHEY, SVGEGT. CDR3 bases: TGTGCCAGCAGTTTATCCACTACCATACAGGGGCGCACTCAGTACTTC. It codes for CASSLSTTIQGRTQYF.

In its sample, this clonotype was seen a few times. The rearrangement links TRBV5-1 to TRBJ2-7; no reliable D call. This CDR3 comprises 14 residues. The V and J ends lost 1 base and 1 base respectively, with 9 bases between them. Germline V CDR1 and CDR2: SGHRS, YFSETQ. In DNA form, the CDR3 reads TGCGCCAGCAGCTTGAACGTTCCATCCTACGAGCAGTACTTC. Residues: CASSLNVPSYEQYF.

The chain has TRBV12-3 or TRBV12-4 and TRBJ1-5; D gene unclear. There are 16 residues in the CDR3. Trimming took 6 bases from V and 4 from J, leaving 19 bases between them. This CDR3 reads CASSYLLRDPNQPQHF. For the CDR3, the DNA is TGTGCCAGCAGCTATCTCCTTCGGGATCCGAATCAGCCCCAGCATTTT.